Presented here are 7 T cell receptor beta chains from one specimen sequenced in a study of OX40 agonist ivuxolimab in advanced cancers. Library creation used the immunoSEQ multiplex PCR assay. Here the immuneACCESS table is served through TCRdb, limited to in-frame sequences with V and J called. Missing clones are a known gap in these copies; in checked studies unresolved V genes cover under half, and the rest lacks a known reason. The sample has around 81,000 clones on record, around 80% of them singletons. Approximately 7% of the sample lies in the top ten. The sequences come from CD4+ or CD8+ T cells sorted from blood, collected in a trial of the OX40 agonist ivuxolimab. The receptor source for this set is an adult with an advanced solid tumor such as melanoma, head and neck, liver or kidney cancer.

This chain links TRBV11-3 with TRBJ2-3; D may match TRBD1 or TRBD2 (6 bases each). Germline loops: CDR1 SGHNT, CDR2 YENEEA. The CDR3 contains 15 residues. Trimming stripped 1 base from V and 2 bases from J, with 10 bases between. CDR3 DNA sequence: TGTGCCAGCAGCTTAGCGGGGGCACCCACAGATACGCAGTATTTT. It encodes CASSLAGAPTDTQYF.

V and J are TRBV2 and TRBJ1-3, with a weak D call TRBD1 (6 bases). The V end was cut by 1 base, the J end by 4 bases, with 11 bases between. The germline gives CDR1 SNHLY, CDR2 FYNNEI. The CDR3 runs to 15 residues. CDR3 amino acids: CASSEEQGRGNTIYF. The DNA of the CDR3 is TGTGCCAGCAGTGAAGAACAGGGACGAGGAAACACCATATATTTT.

This clone was recorded once. The V gene is TRBV6-5, the J gene TRBJ2-2; D is undetermined. The CDR3 has 15 residues. Germline V gene lookup returns CDR1 MNHEY and CDR2 SVGAGI. Trimming removed 2 bases at V and 4 bases at J, with 11 bases between. CDR3 residues: CASSYLRTTTGELFF. CDR3 coding DNA: TGTGCCAGCAGTTACCTAAGGACCACCACCGGGGAGCTGTTTTTT.

The V gene is TRBV7-6, the J gene TRBJ2-6; 10 bases map to TRBD1. V lost 1 base to trimming and J lost 2 bases; unmatched junction nucleotides: 8. CDR1 SGHVS and CDR2 FNYEAQ come from the germline V gene. The CDR3 extends over 19 amino acids. The CDR3 DNA is TGTGCCAGCAGCTTAGGATGGGGACAGGGGAGCACTGGGGCCAACGTCCTGACTTTC. Protein product: CASSLGWGQGSTGANVLTF.

The chain uses TRBV10-3 and TRBJ2-2; TRBD2 is a possible D gene (7 bases). V lost 9 bases to trimming and J lost 0 bases, with 17 bases between them. CDR1 ENHRY and CDR2 SYGVKD come from the germline V gene. This CDR3 region has 16 residues. The CDR3 here is CAISKKGGANTGELFF. As DNA, the CDR3 is TGTGCCATTTCCAAAAAAGGGGGGGCGAACACCGGGGAGCTGTTTTTT.

This clone has only one observation. The V gene is TRBV29-1, the J gene TRBJ1-2, with TRBD1 identical over 8 bases. The CDR3 covers 13 residues. V was pared by 6 bases and J by 7 bases, with 10 bases of the junction left unmatched. Germline CDR1 reads SQVTM; CDR2 reads ANQGSEA. CDR3 protein: CSVAGTGGFGYTF. CDR3 DNA: TGCAGCGTCGCCGGGACAGGAGGGTTTGGCTACACCTTC. The full variable domain, in which reference TRBV29-1 and TRBJ1-2 provide the parts outside the CDR3, is SAVISQKPSRDICQRGTSLTIQCQVDSQVTMMFWYRQQPGQSLTLIATANQGSEATYESGFVIDKFPISRPNLTFSTLTVSNMSPEDSSIYLCSVAGTGGFGYTFGSGTRLTVV.

The V call is TRBV7-2, the J call TRBJ1-5; no clear D. This CDR3 spans 14 amino acids. Germline CDR1 and CDR2: SGHTA and FQGNSA. V was trimmed by 1 base and J by 3 bases, leaving 7 bases between them. In DNA form, the CDR3 reads TGTGCCAGCAGCTTAGATCGCCTCAATCAGCCCCAGCATTTT. Its translation: CASSLDRLNQPQHF.